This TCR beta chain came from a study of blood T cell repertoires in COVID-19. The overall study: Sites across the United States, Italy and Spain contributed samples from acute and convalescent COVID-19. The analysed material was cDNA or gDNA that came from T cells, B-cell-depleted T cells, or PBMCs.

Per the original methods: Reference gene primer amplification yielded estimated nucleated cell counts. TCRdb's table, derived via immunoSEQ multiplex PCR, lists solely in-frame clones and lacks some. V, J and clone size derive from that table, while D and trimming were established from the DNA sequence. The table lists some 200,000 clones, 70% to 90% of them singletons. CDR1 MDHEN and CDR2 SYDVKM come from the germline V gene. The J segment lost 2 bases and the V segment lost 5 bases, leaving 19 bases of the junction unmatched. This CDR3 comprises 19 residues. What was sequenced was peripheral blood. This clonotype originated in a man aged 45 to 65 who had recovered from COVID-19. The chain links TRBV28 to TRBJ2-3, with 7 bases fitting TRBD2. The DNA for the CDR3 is TGTGCCAGCAGTCCCGTGGGGTGGGAGGGCCTTCAATCCACAGATACGCAGTATTTT. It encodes CASSPVGWEGLQSTDTQYF. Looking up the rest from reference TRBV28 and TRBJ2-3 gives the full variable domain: DVKVTQSSRYLVKRTGEKVFLECVQDMDHENMFWYRQDPGLGLRLIYFSYDVKMKEKGDIPEGYSVSREKKERFSLILESASTNQTSMYLCASSPVGWEGLQSTDTQYFGPGTRLTVL.